The next 22 T cell receptor beta chains were all read from a single sample in a study of preoperative IRX-2 immunotherapy in early breast cancer. The repertoire was sequenced with immunoSEQ multiplex PCR; TCRdb's copy has only in-frame clones and lacks some. The sample consists of around 39,000 clones, about 95% of them appearing once. Treatment reported: preoperative locoregional IRX-2 cytokine immunotherapy. Sample: tumor tissue, taken after IRX-2 immunotherapy. These receptors all come from a human donor with breast cancer.

The CDR3 DNA is TGTGCCAGCAGCTTAGGGAAGGCCCCCTACGAGCAGTACTTC. Translated, it gives CASSLGKAPYEQYF. This chain uses TRBV7-2 with TRBJ2-5; no definite D call. The J call may be faulty, since TRBJ2-7 better matches the DNA end. The CDR3 loop spans 14 amino acids. The germline V gene encodes CDR1 SGHTA and CDR2 FQGNSA.

The chain joins TRBV28 to TRBJ2-7; TRBD2 might be the D (5 bases). Germline V lookup: CDR1 MDHEN, CDR2 SYDVKM. The CDR3 extends over 12 amino acids. V was shortened by 10 bases and J by 5 bases, with 15 bases between the two germline ends. This CDR3 reads CATLVGVHEQYF. The CDR3, as DNA: TGTGCCACTTTAGTGGGAGTGCACGAGCAGTACTTC.

CDR3 DNA sequence: TGTGCCAACGTCAAACAGGTGAACACTGAAGCTTTCTTT. The encoded protein is CANVKQVNTEAFF. The gene calls are TRBV2 and TRBJ1-1, with D possibly matching TRBD1 (5 bases). This CDR3 is 13 amino acids long. Trimming took 10 bases from V and 0 from J, leaving 12 bases between them. From germline, CDR1 is SNHLY and CDR2 FYNNEI.

The chain's CDR3 is CASSLGLAGGYNEQFF. The CDR3 DNA reads TGTGCCAGCAGCTTGGGACTAGCGGGAGGGTACAATGAGCAGTTCTTC. The chain employs TRBV5-4 and TRBJ2-1, with 14 bases identical to TRBD2. This CDR3 has 16 amino acids. Germline loops: CDR1 SGHNT, CDR2 YYREEE (reference sequence). The J segment lost 4 bases and the V segment lost 0 bases, leaving 0 bases of the junction unmatched.

The chain is built from TRBV7-3 and TRBJ2-1; TRBD2 aligns across 14 bases. The CDR3 is 17 amino acids. CDR1 is SGHTA, CDR2 FQGTGA, per germline. With V trimmed by 5 bases and J by 10 bases, 13 bases remained unmatched. The CDR3 loop is CASSLGLAGANGGEQFF. CDR3 nucleotide sequence: TGTGCCAGCAGCCTGGGACTAGCGGGGGCCAACGGGGGGGAGCAGTTCTTC.

The chain combines TRBV13 with TRBJ2-7; perhaps TRBD1 as D (5 bases). This CDR3 is built from 13 residues. Trimming shortened V by 5 bases and J by 6 bases, and 14 bases separated the two germline ends. CDR1 and CDR2 from the germline V gene are PRHDT and FYEKMQ (reference sequence). Written as DNA, the CDR3 is TGTGCCAGCAGCCCCCCCACAGGAGCCGAGCAGTACTTC. Translated: CASSPPTGAEQYF.

The genes are TRBV6-5 and TRBJ1-1; D is undetermined. CDR1 is MNHEY, CDR2 SVGAGI, per germline. V gave up 1 base and J gave up 5 bases, with 11 bases separating them. The CDR3 runs 14 residues. The CDR3 loop is CASSYLGRGTEAFF. The DNA of the CDR3 is TGTGCCAGCAGTTACTTAGGTCGGGGAACTGAAGCTTTCTTT.

The chain combines TRBV28 with TRBJ2-2; D ambiguous. Looked up from germline, CDR1 is MDHEN and CDR2 is SYDVKM. Trimming shortened V by 4 bases and J by 5 bases, and 5 bases separated the two germline ends. The CDR3 covers 12 residues. The CDR3 sequence: CASSYRTGELFF. In DNA form, the CDR3 reads TGTGCCAGCAGTTATAGGACCGGGGAGCTGTTTTTT.

The V and J genes are TRBV7-8 and TRBJ2-5, with 7 bases fitting TRBD1. TRBJ2-7 explains the end of the DNA better; the J call may be wrong. The CDR3 has 14 amino acids. CDR1 and CDR2 (germline): SGHVS, FQNEAQ. This chain's CDR3 is CASSPRRDSYEQYF. CDR3 nucleotide sequence: TGTGCCAGCAGCCCAAGACGGGACAGCTACGAGCAGTACTTC.

In this sample, this clone turned up once. The chain employs TRBV7-9 and TRBJ2-5; D perhaps matches TRBD1 (6 bases). The CDR3 consists of 13 residues. Per germline, CDR1 SEHNR and CDR2 FQNEAQ (reference sequence). V was shortened by 6 bases and J by 5 bases, with 13 bases between the two germline ends. This CDR3 is CASRNTGMETQYF. DNA for the CDR3: TGTGCCAGCAGGAATACAGGGATGGAGACCCAGTACTTC.

The rearrangement joins TRBV21-1 to TRBJ2-7; the table's TRBD2 call for D was not verified on the DNA. TRBV21-1 is a recognized pseudogene. The length of the CDR3 is 14 residues. The CDR3 sequence: CASSKGGGRYEQYF. The DNA of the CDR3 is TGTGCCAGCAGCAAAGGGGGGGGGAGGTACGAGCAGTACTTC.

The V and J genes are TRBV28 and TRBJ1-6, with 11 positions matching TRBD1. The CDR3 is made up of 18 amino acids. Germline CDR1 MDHEN, CDR2 SYDVKM. J gave up 10 bases and V 0 bases, and 11 bases lay outside the gene matches. CDR3 protein: CASSLWGQGGTGWSPLHF. In nucleotides, the CDR3 is TGTGCCAGCAGTTTATGGGGACAGGGGGGAACTGGTTGGTCACCCCTCCACTTT. The full variable domain, rest sourced from reference TRBV28 and TRBJ1-6, is DVKVTQSSRYLVKRTGEKVFLECVQDMDHENMFWYRQDPGLGLRLIYFSYDVKMKEKGDIPEGYSVSREKKERFSLILESASTNQTSMYLCASSLWGQGGTGWSPLHFGNGTRLTVT.

The chain couples TRBV7-2 to TRBJ1-1; 9 positions agree with TRBD1. Germline CDR1 is SGHTA and CDR2 is FQGNSA. CDR3 length equals 15 residues. Trimming removed 6 bases from V and 11 bases from J; junction bases left unmatched: 16. CDR3 DNA sequence: TGTGCCAGCAGGGCTACAGGGGGCGCGGTTAATGAGGCTTTCTTT. It yields the protein CASRATGGAVNEAFF. The full variable domain, completed using reference TRBV7-2 and TRBJ1-1, is GAGVSQSPSNKVTEKGKDVELRCDPISGHTALYWYRQSLGQGLEFLIYFQGNSAPDKSGLPSDRFSAERTGGSVSTLTIQRTQQEDSAVYLCASRATGGAVNEAFFGQGTRLTVV.

The chain combines TRBV6-6 with TRBJ1-6; 7 bases are shared with TRBD1. Germline loops: CDR1 MNHNY, CDR2 SVGAGI (reference sequence). The CDR3 totals 14 residues. J lost 5 bases, V lost 5 bases, and 3 bases had no gene match. The CDR3 DNA sequence: TGTGCCAGCAGTATAGGACAGGATAATTCACCCCTCCACTTT. It specifies CASSIGQDNSPLHF.

This sequence joins TRBV6-5 and TRBJ2-3, with unresolved D. Trimming removed 4 bases from V and 2 bases from J, with 16 bases in between. The CDR3 covers 16 residues. The V gene's germline CDR1 is MNHEY and CDR2 SVGAGI. In DNA form, the CDR3 reads TGTGCCAGCAGTTTGGCCCGGGTCCCGGTCACAGATACGCAGTATTTT. It encodes CASSLARVPVTDTQYF.

V is TRBV27 and J is TRBJ1-2; D uncertain. The CDR3 runs 14 residues. The germline V gene encodes CDR1 MNHEY and CDR2 SMNVEV (reference sequence). V was cut by 2 bases and J by 8 bases, with 15 bases left in between. The CDR3 region has the DNA TGTGCCAGCAGTTTAACTCCGAGCCCCCAAGGCTACACCTTC. It codes for CASSLTPSPQGYTF.

The chain carries TRBV7-7 and TRBJ1-3; 9 positions agree with TRBD1. Germline V gene sequence: CDR1 SSHAT, CDR2 FNYEAQ (reference sequence). V lost 4 bases and J lost 5; bases outside the gene matches: 3. The CDR3 consists of 14 residues. CDR3 bases: TGTGCCAGCAGCTCCGGGACAGGGAGAAACACCATATATTTT. Residues: CASSSGTGRNTIYF.

The V call is TRBV7-9, the J call TRBJ2-1; D may match TRBD1 or TRBD2 (5 bases each). The germline gives CDR1 SEHNR, CDR2 FQNEAQ (reference sequence). The ends were cut back, 5 bases at V and 6 bases at J, with 17 bases in the middle. This CDR3 has 15 residues. The CDR3 spells CASSPGEGNLNEQFF. The CDR3 DNA reads TGTGCCAGCAGCCCGGGCGAGGGGAATCTCAATGAGCAGTTCTTC. The variable domain in full, with the rest retrieved from reference TRBV7-9 and TRBJ2-1, is DTGVSQNPRHKITKRGQNVTFRCDPISEHNRLYWYRQTLGQGPEFLTYFQNEAQLEKSRLLSDRFSAERPKGSFSTLEIQRTEQGDSAMYLCASSPGEGNLNEQFFGPGTRLTVL.

The rearrangement joins TRBV5-6 to TRBJ2-7; D not certain. The CDR3 loop spans 14 amino acids. Germline CDR1 is SGHDT and CDR2 is YYEEEE. The V end was cut by 1 base, the J end by 2 bases, with 10 bases between. The CDR3: CASSLRQNPYEQYF. CDR3 in DNA: TGTGCCAGCAGCTTGCGTCAGAACCCCTACGAGCAGTACTTC.

The chain recombines TRBV11-2 with TRBJ2-3, with 13 nucleotides matching TRBD2. Trimming cost V 5 bases and J 4 bases; bases outside gene matches: 9. CDR1 and CDR2 (germline): SGHAT, FQNNGV. The CDR3 totals 17 residues. Here the CDR3 reads CASSPGLAGVIPDTQYF. Here the CDR3 DNA reads TGTGCCAGCAGCCCTGGACTAGCGGGAGTCATCCCAGATACGCAGTATTTT.

The chain links TRBV7-9 to TRBJ1-4; no clear D gene. V gave up 4 bases and J gave up 3 bases, with 6 bases separating them. The germline CDR1 and CDR2 sequences are SEHNR and FQNEAQ (reference sequence). This CDR3 is 13 amino acids long. CDR3 sequence reads: CASSSGANEKLFF. CDR3 DNA: TGTGCCAGCAGCTCTGGTGCTAATGAAAAACTGTTTTTT. The whole variable domain, remainder taken from reference TRBV7-9 and TRBJ1-4, is DTGVSQNPRHKITKRGQNVTFRCDPISEHNRLYWYRQTLGQGPEFLTYFQNEAQLEKSRLLSDRFSAERPKGSFSTLEIQRTEQGDSAMYLCASSSGANEKLFFGSGTQLSVL.

The V call is TRBV29-1, the J call TRBJ2-5; 9 bases map to TRBD2. Germline V gene lookup returns CDR1 SQVTM and CDR2 ANQGSEA. The CDR3 spans 13 residues. The junction had 3 bases not matched to a gene; V was cut back by 6 bases and J by 1 base. CDR3 residues: CSVGGRAQETQYF. In nucleotides, the CDR3 is TGCAGCGTAGGCGGGAGGGCCCAAGAGACCCAGTACTTC. The variable domain in full, with the rest retrieved from reference TRBV29-1 and TRBJ2-5, is SAVISQKPSRDICQRGTSLTIQCQVDSQVTMMFWYRQQPGQSLTLIATANQGSEATYESGFVIDKFPISRPNLTFSTLTVSNMSPEDSSIYLCSVGGRAQETQYFGPGTRLLVL.